Shown below are 15 T cell receptor beta chains from a single sample sequenced in a study of control samples from healthy donors and cancer patients. Clones were read by immunoSEQ multiplex PCR, and TCRdb kept only the in-frame ones, dropping some. The sample yields 100,000 to 150,000 clones, roughly 84% seen once. Sequencing used blood. The receptor set was obtained from a man aged 18 to 30 in good health.

V usage is TRBV10-2 and J usage is TRBJ2-7, with 7 bases identical to TRBD1. Germline-derived CDR1 and CDR2 are WSHSY and SAAADI. CDR3 size: 14 residues. Trimming at V came to 6 bases and at J to 3 bases, leaving 8 bases not matched to a gene. In DNA form, the CDR3 reads TGCGCCAGCAGCCCCCGGGCAGGGGGCTACGAGCAGTACTTC. Protein product: CASSPRAGGYEQYF.

V gene TRBV30 combines with J gene TRBJ2-4; perhaps TRBD1 as D (5 bases). Germline values: CDR1 GTSNPN, CDR2 SVGIG (reference sequence). The V end was cut by 4 bases, the J end by 10 bases, with 14 bases between. CDR3 length: 12 amino acids. The CDR3 spells CAWIEPPGIQYF. DNA of the CDR3: TGTGCCTGGATTGAGCCCCCAGGGATTCAGTACTTC.

This chain uses TRBV28 with TRBJ2-6; weak D call: TRBD1 (6 bases). The germline V gene has CDR1 MDHEN and CDR2 SYDVKM. V lost 5 bases, J lost 1 base, and 12 bases lay in between. The CDR3 has 16 amino acids. The CDR3 nucleotides are TGTGCCAGCAGTGAGTACAGGGCGTCTGGGGCCAACGTCCTGACTTTC. It codes for CASSEYRASGANVLTF.

The J gene is TRBJ1-6, the V gene TRBV6-6; D perhaps matches TRBD1 (5 bases). Deletions cut 2 bases from V and 13 bases from J, with 21 bases between. The germline CDR1 and CDR2 sequences are MNHNY and SVGAGI (reference sequence). This CDR3 region has 16 residues. The DNA of the CDR3 is TGTGCCAGCAGTTACGCCACCTCAGGGTTTAGCCCCCCCCTCCACTTT. Its protein product is CASSYATSGFSPPLHF.

The chain employs TRBV5-1 and TRBJ2-3, with TRBD2 matching 12 bases. Germline values: CDR1 SGHRS, CDR2 YFSETQ. The J segment lost 0 bases and the V segment lost 0 bases, leaving 5 bases of the junction unmatched. The CDR3 loop spans 18 amino acids. CDR3 nucleotides: TGCGCCAGCAGCTTGGTACTAGCGGGAGGCACGAGCACAGATACGCAGTATTTT. The encoded protein is CASSLVLAGGTSTDTQYF. Combining the CDR3 with reference TRBV5-1 and TRBJ2-3 gives the whole variable domain KAGVTQTPRYLIKTRGQQVTLSCSPISGHRSVSWYQQTPGQGLQFLFEYFSETQRNKGNFPGRFSGRQFSNSRSEMNVSTLELGDSALYLCASSLVLAGGTSTDTQYFGPGTRLTVL.

The rearrangement uses TRBV6-5 and TRBJ1-3; D is unresolved. V lost 0 bases and J 10 bases, leaving 10 bases between the germline ends. Germline CDR1 MNHEY, CDR2 SVGAGI. The CDR3 runs 13 residues. CDR3: CASSYSVSGTIYF. CDR3 DNA sequence: TGTGCCAGCAGTTACTCGGTGAGCGGGACCATATATTTT.

V gene TRBV30 combines with J gene TRBJ1-6; D not certain. This CDR3 region has 14 residues. Trimming removed 3 bases from V and 6 bases from J, with 12 bases in between. From germline, CDR1 is GTSNPN and CDR2 SVGIG (reference sequence). In nucleotides, the CDR3 is TGTGCCTGGAGGGTTGCAGGTCTTAATTCACCCCTCCACTTT. Residues: CAWRVAGLNSPLHF.

In this sample, this clone turned up once. This sample also contains other DNA sequences that code for the same CDR3. The rearrangement joins TRBV30 to TRBJ2-7; perhaps TRBD2 as D (7 bases). Germline values: CDR1 GTSNPN, CDR2 SVGIG (reference sequence). The V end lost 0 bases, the J end lost 0 bases, and 9 bases lay between the germline ends. CDR3 size: 14 residues. DNA for the CDR3: TGTGCCTGGAGTGTAAGGGGGGGCTCCTACGAGCAGTACTTC. Residues: CAWSVRGGSYEQYF.

The chain couples TRBV10-1 to TRBJ2-7, with 8 nucleotides matching TRBD1. V lost 4 bases, J lost 6 bases, and 11 bases stayed unmatched. Germline V gives CDR1 WNHNN, CDR2 SYGVQD (reference sequence). The CDR3 is 15 amino acids. The CDR3 loop reads CASSALTGGPGEQYF. The CDR3 coding sequence is TGCGCCAGCAGTGCCCTCACAGGGGGACCCGGCGAGCAGTACTTC.

The V gene is TRBV28, the J gene TRBJ2-3; a possible D gene is TRBD2 (6 bases). The CDR3 loop spans 15 amino acids. Germline V gives CDR1 MDHEN, CDR2 SYDVKM. The germline V and J ends were trimmed by 3 bases and 1 base, with 11 bases remaining between them. This CDR3 is CASSFRGGGTDTQYF. CDR3 bases: TGTGCCAGCAGTTTTAGGGGCGGGGGCACAGATACGCAGTATTTT.

The chain recombines TRBV6-4 with TRBJ2-5; perhaps TRBD1 as D (5 bases). The V end lost 6 bases, the J end lost 1 base, and 12 bases lay between the germline ends. The CDR3 spans 14 residues. Looked up from germline, CDR1 is MRHNA and CDR2 is SNTAGT. CDR3 DNA sequence: TGTGCCAGCAGCCCTGGGGCGTCCCAAGAGACCCAGTACTTC. Protein sequence: CASSPGASQETQYF.

This clone was counted a few times. This chain connects TRBV7-9 to TRBJ1-1; TRBD1 matches at 10 bases. This CDR3 has 14 residues. V gave up 5 bases and J gave up 6 bases; unmatched junction bases: 6. Germline values: CDR1 SEHNR, CDR2 FQNEAQ (reference sequence). DNA for the CDR3: TGTGCCAGCAGCATCCGGGACAGGGGTTCTGAAGCTTTCTTT. Its translation is CASSIRDRGSEAFF.

The rearrangement links TRBV10-2 to TRBJ2-7, with 8 nucleotides matching TRBD1. CDR3 length: 16 amino acids. Trimming at V came to 6 bases and at J to 6 bases, leaving 16 bases not matched to a gene. Germline lookup yields CDR1 WSHSY and CDR2 SAAADI. The CDR3 nucleotides read TGCGCCAGCAGCGTCATGGGACAGGACTCCGACAGCGAGCAGTACTTC. This gives the protein CASSVMGQDSDSEQYF.

This clone was detected only once. A much larger clone is a single base away; this may be a read error. In the same sample, other DNA sequences code for this CDR3. The V gene is TRBV6-4, the J gene TRBJ2-1, with a possible D match to TRBD2 (5 bases). Between the trimmed V and J ends, which lost 3 bases and 0 bases, there was a span of 6 bases. The CDR3 is 14 amino acids. Germline loops: CDR1 MRHNA, CDR2 SNTAGT. In nucleotides, the CDR3 is TGTGCCAGCAGTGAGGGGAGCTCCTACAATGAGCAGTTCTTC. Its translation: CASSEGSSYNEQFF.

This rearrangement joins TRBV7-9 to TRBJ2-7; D unclear. Germline V gene lookup returns CDR1 SEHNR and CDR2 FQNEAQ (reference sequence). CDR3 size: 19 residues. Between the trimmed V and J ends, which lost 0 bases and 0 bases, there was a span of 21 bases. The CDR3 DNA reads TGTGCCAGCAGCTTAGCTTTAATGGGCTCCCCGGTAGGCTCCTACGAGCAGTACTTC. Encoded protein: CASSLALMGSPVGSYEQYF.